This TCR beta chain originates from a study of blood T cell repertoires in COVID-19. From germline, CDR1 is LGHNA and CDR2 YNFKEQ. With V trimmed by 3 bases and J by 4 bases, 3 bases remained unmatched. CDR3 length equals 14 residues. Data came from immunoSEQ multiplex PCR; TCRdb stores just in-frame clones and leaves some out. The sample lists about 120,000 clones; roughly 84% were seen once. V is TRBV4-2 and J is TRBJ1-5; 7 bases map to TRBD1. Sequencing used peripheral blood. This clonotype was sampled from a man aged 60 to 75 with acute or convalescent COVID-19. CDR3 protein: CASSQGTENQPQHF. The CDR3 bases are TGTGCCAGCAGCCAGGGGACAGAGAATCAGCCCCAGCATTTT.